Sequencing of this T cell receptor beta chain was carried out in a study of OX40 agonist ivuxolimab in advanced cancers. Germline V gives CDR1 SGHTA, CDR2 FQGNSA. The CDR3 consists of 15 residues. Trimming removed 4 bases at V and 2 bases at J, with 14 bases between. Here immunoSEQ multiplex PCR was the method, and the copy in TCRdb shows in-frame clones only, minus some. This sample carries tens of thousands of clones, approximately 78% of them seen once, and the ten largest clones take 0.35% to 0.5%. This rearrangement joins TRBV7-2 to TRBJ1-2, with no clear D. Here the sequenced sample was CD4+ or CD8+ T cells sorted from blood, taken in a trial of the OX40 agonist ivuxolimab. The source is an adult with an advanced solid tumor such as melanoma, head and neck, liver or kidney cancer. In DNA, the CDR3 is TGTGCCAGCAGCTCCAGATCAGGTTGGAACTATGGCTACACCTTC. It encodes CASSSRSGWNYGYTF.